This T cell receptor beta chain is drawn from a study of CD8 T cells in Susac syndrome. Study-wide background: Susac syndrome patients were untreated, on corticosteroids with some adding intravenous immunoglobulin, or on intravenous immunoglobulin only. The study's findings and limits: The CD4+ T cell repertoires in Susac syndrome were not clonally expanded.

The CDR3 sequence is 12 residues long. From germline, CDR1 is MDHEN and CDR2 SYDVKM. V was pared by 6 bases and J by 3 bases, with 9 bases between. About this clonotype: Its antigen remains unknown.

After extraction with the RNeasy kit, 0.5 to 1 ug of the RNA was reverse transcribed using random hexamers. TCR beta CDR3 was amplified by immunoSEQ covering 54 Vbeta and 13 Jbeta. TCRdb fed the immunoSEQ multiplex PCR reads into MiXCR, producing one record per CDR3 protein. Of about 190,000 distinct CDR3 sequences detected, approximately 96% appear once; the ten largest clones hold roughly 0.098%. The sample consisted of CD4+ T cells from PBMCs. The clonotype was recovered from a human donor with Susac syndrome. V is TRBV28 and J is TRBJ2-7, with no clear D. DNA for the CDR3: TGTGCCAGCAGACAAGCACACTACGAGCAGTACTTC. Its protein product is CASRQAHYEQYF. Based on the CDR3 plus reference TRBV28 and TRBJ2-7, the full variable domain is DVKVTQSSRYLVKRTGEKVFLECVQDMDHENMFWYRQDPGLGLRLIYFSYDVKMKEKGDIPEGYSVSREKKERFSLILESASTNQTSMYLCASRQAHYEQYFGPGTRLTVT.